The entry below describes one TCR beta chain. Germline V gives CDR1 DFQATT, CDR2 SNEGSKA (reference sequence). This CDR3 has 15 amino acids. V was cut by 5 bases and J by 0 bases, with 14 bases left in between. A J-beta primer mix and a sample-barcoded 5' primer were used in a second PCR of roughly 7 to 12 cycles. TCRdb reprocessed the 5' RACE reads with MiXCR, giving one entry per CDR3 protein. The sample lists 700,000 to 900,000 distinct CDR3 sequences, around half occurring once. This entry comes from a study of blood T cells in healthy people across ages. The sample consisted of blood. The chain recombines TRBV20-1 with TRBJ2-4; D is tentatively TRBD1 or TRBD2 (5 bases each). The origin of this receptor is an older man in good health. The CDR3: CSASGQGTAKNIQYF. CDR3 DNA: TGCAGTGCTTCGGGGCAGGGTACAGCCAAAAACATTCAGTACTTC.